This TCR beta chain was documented in a study of cytomegalovirus exposure and HLA in healthy donors. The study, taken as a whole, reports: Indistinguishability led to the exclusion of some V segments, TRBV6-2 and TRBV6-3 included. Later work associated fewer than 20,000 TCR beta sequences with HLA alleles at 0.05 false discovery rate.

The PCR ran on 60 Vbeta and 13 Jbeta primers. Assay used: immunoSEQ multiplex PCR; TCRdb lists only in-frame clones, some missing. The table records about 200,000 clones, approximately 79% of them present only once. Germline CDR1 reads SGHVS; CDR2 reads FNYEAQ. The CDR3 loop spans 15 amino acids. This clone appeared a few times. Its target is not known. Sequences were obtained from PBMCs. This receptor was taken from a man aged 50 to 59 in good health and CMV-seronegative. J is TRBJ2-5 and V is TRBV7-6; TRBD2 is a possible D gene (6 bases). The DNA matches TRBJ2-7 better at its end, which makes the J call doubtful. Written as DNA, the CDR3 is TGTGCCAGCAGCATAGGTCGGGGGATCACCTACGAGCAGTACTTC. Its protein product is CASSIGRGITYEQYF.